The 17 T cell receptor beta chains below were found in one sample sequenced in a study of cytomegalovirus exposure and HLA in healthy donors. The repertoire was sequenced with immunoSEQ multiplex PCR; TCRdb's copy has only in-frame clones and lacks some. The sample shows some 130,000 clones, approximately 91% of them seen only once. The specimen was PBMCs. Receptors were obtained from a man aged 25-40 years in good health and CMV-seronegative.

The V and J genes are TRBV7-2 and TRBJ1-5; D is unresolved. Trimming removed 2 bases from V and 0 bases from J, with 8 bases in between. From germline, CDR1 is SGHTA and CDR2 FQGNSA. CDR3 length: 15 residues. CDR3 bases: TGTGCCAGCAGCTTAAGTATAGATAGCAATCAGCCCCAGCATTTT. Its translation is CASSLSIDSNQPQHF.

The V gene is TRBV14, the J gene TRBJ2-6, with D uncertain. CDR3 length: 14 residues. Germline V gives CDR1 SGHDN, CDR2 FVKESK. V shed 0 bases and J shed 9 bases, with 9 bases lying between them. CDR3 region: CASSQDLQINVLTF. Written as DNA, the CDR3 is TGTGCCAGCAGCCAAGATCTGCAGATCAACGTCCTGACTTTC.

This clone was observed a handful of times. The chain is built from TRBV4-1 and TRBJ2-7; D may be TRBD2 (6 bases). The CDR3 extends over 14 amino acids. Trimming stripped 0 bases from V and 0 bases from J, with 6 bases between. Germline V gene sequence: CDR1 MGHRA, CDR2 YSYEKL. For the CDR3, the DNA is TGCGCCAGCAGCCAAGACGGGAGCTCCTACGAGCAGTACTTC. Translation gives CASSQDGSSYEQYF.

This chain uses TRBV30 with TRBJ1-1, with a possible D match to TRBD1 (5 bases). The V end lost 3 bases, the J end lost 10 bases, and 12 bases lay between the germline ends. This CDR3 has 11 residues. Germline loops: CDR1 GTSNPN, CDR2 SVGIG (reference sequence). In DNA form, the CDR3 reads TGTGCCTGGAGCAAGGGGCCGACAGCTTTCTTT. Translated, it gives CAWSKGPTAFF.

The gene calls are TRBV2 and TRBJ2-3; weak D call: TRBD2 (6 bases). Trimming left V 7 bases short and J 0 bases short, with 14 bases between. The CDR3 covers 15 residues. Germline V gene lookup returns CDR1 SNHLY and CDR2 FYNNEI. DNA of the CDR3: TGTGCCAGCACACTCGAGCGGGTTAGCACAGATACGCAGTATTTT. Translating gives CASTLERVSTDTQYF. The whole variable domain, remainder taken from reference TRBV2 and TRBJ2-3, is EPEVTQTPSHQVTQMGQEVILRCVPISNHLYFYWYRQILGQKVEFLVSFYNNEISEKSEIFDDQFSVERPDGSNFTLKIRSTKLEDSAMYFCASTLERVSTDTQYFGPGTRLTVL.

The CDR3 is CASRPSGQGGYTF. CDR3 sequence (DNA): TGTGCCAGCAGGCCGTCAGGGCAGGGCGGCTACACCTTC. The rearrangement uses TRBV27 and TRBJ1-2; TRBD1 might be the D (5 bases). This CDR3 spans 13 amino acids. The ends were cut back, 6 bases at V and 8 bases at J, with 16 bases in the middle. CDR1 is MNHEY and CDR2 is SMNVEV in the germline V gene (reference sequence).

This chain joins TRBV28 and TRBJ1-1, with D unresolved. This CDR3 has 12 residues. Trimming took 8 bases from V and 8 from J, leaving 15 bases between them. The germline gives CDR1 MDHEN, CDR2 SYDVKM. In DNA, the CDR3 is TGTGCCAGCTCCCGGGGTACGGAAGAAGCTTTCTTT. This codes for CASSRGTEEAFF.

This clone was detected once. The chain combines TRBV12-5 with TRBJ2-3; weak D call: TRBD2 (6 bases). Between the trimmed V and J ends, which lost 6 bases and 2 bases, there was a span of 12 bases. The CDR3 contains 14 residues. CDR1 is LGHNT and CDR2 is FRNRAP in the germline V gene. CDR3 coding DNA: TGTGCTAGTGGCCCCGGGACTCCCACAGATACGCAGTATTTT. Amino acid sequence: CASGPGTPTDTQYF.

The chain joins TRBV5-4 to TRBJ1-2; D is undetermined. The ends were cut back, 0 bases at V and 8 bases at J, with 20 bases in the middle. This CDR3 has 16 residues. Germline V lookup: CDR1 SGHNT, CDR2 YYREEE (reference sequence). CDR3 residues: CASSLGAGATSRGYTF. CDR3 nucleotides: TGTGCCAGCAGCTTGGGAGCGGGAGCAACTAGTAGGGGCTACACCTTC.

This clone was seen just once. The chain has TRBV29-1 and TRBJ2-3; perhaps TRBD1 as D (6 bases). This CDR3 has 14 amino acids. Trimming pared 7 bases from V and 0 bases from J, leaving 14 bases between. Germline V gene sequence: CDR1 SQVTM, CDR2 ANQGSEA. CDR3 DNA: TGCAGCGACAGTGGGGACACCAGCACAGATACGCAGTATTTT. Residues: CSDSGDTSTDTQYF.

The V gene is TRBV15, the J gene TRBJ1-2; 7 bases agree with TRBD1. V dropped 5 bases and J dropped 7; count of bases not matched to a gene: 19. CDR3 length: 17 amino acids. CDR1 and CDR2 from the germline V gene are LNHNV and YYDKDF (reference sequence). The CDR3 region has the DNA TGTGCCACCAGCGGGACTCATAAGGAAGGGGGCCTGGGTGGCTACACCTTC. It codes for CATSGTHKEGGLGGYTF.

V usage is TRBV6-5 and J usage is TRBJ1-4; D gene unclear. V was shortened by 2 bases and J by 5 bases, with 6 bases between the two germline ends. This CDR3 comprises 13 residues. Germline lookup yields CDR1 MNHEY and CDR2 SVGAGI. The DNA for the CDR3 is TGTGCCAGCAGTTACCTGACAAATGAAAAACTGTTTTTT. Residues: CASSYLTNEKLFF.

CDR3 loop: CAWSHGDYSTDTQYF. The CDR3 bases are TGTGCCTGGAGTCATGGGGACTATAGCACAGATACGCAGTATTTT. The gene calls are TRBV30 and TRBJ2-3, with 7 nucleotides matching TRBD2. CDR3 length: 15 amino acids. From germline, CDR1 is GTSNPN and CDR2 SVGIG (reference sequence). V lost 2 bases and J lost 0; bases outside the gene matches: 5. Supplemented by reference TRBV30 and TRBJ2-3, the full variable domain reads SQTIHQWPATLVQPVGSPLSLECTVEGTSNPNLYWYRQAAGRGLQLLFYSVGIGQISSEVPQNLSASRPQDRQFILSSKKLLLSDSGFYLCAWSHGDYSTDTQYFGPGTRLTVL.

This clone has a single count. The chain joins TRBV19 to TRBJ1-6, with D hard to call. CDR1 LNHDA and CDR2 SQIVND come from the germline V gene (reference sequence). The V end lost 6 bases, the J end lost 12 bases, and 21 bases lay between the germline ends. The CDR3 extends over 15 amino acids. CDR3 sequence: CASRSEPRRPGPLHF. The CDR3 bases are TGTGCCAGTAGATCCGAACCCAGAAGACCGGGACCCCTCCACTTT.

This rearrangement joins TRBV19 to TRBJ2-7; D is perhaps TRBD2 (5 bases). The germline V gene has CDR1 LNHDA and CDR2 SQIVND (reference sequence). V lost 3 bases, J lost 7 bases, and 16 bases lay in between. The CDR3 length is 14 residues. The CDR3 is CASSIPAHREEQYF. The CDR3 DNA reads TGTGCCAGTAGTATCCCGGCCCACCGGGAAGAGCAGTACTTC.

The rearrangement joins TRBV29-1 to TRBJ2-5; TRBD2 might be the D (5 bases). The germline gives CDR1 SQVTM, CDR2 ANQGSEA. This CDR3 region has 14 residues. V shed 0 bases and J shed 2 bases, with 10 bases lying between them. The CDR3 region has the DNA TGCAGCGTTGAAGATACGGGGAAACAAGAGACCCAGTACTTC. Protein sequence: CSVEDTGKQETQYF.

V is TRBV19 and J is TRBJ2-2; TRBD1 agrees at 7 bases. Germline CDR1 and CDR2: LNHDA and SQIVND (reference sequence). V lost 5 bases, J lost 5 bases, and 8 bases stayed unmatched. The CDR3 has 15 amino acids. The CDR3 region has the DNA TGTGCCAGTAGTGGCCGACAGGGCCAAACCGGGGAGCTGTTTTTT. Amino acids: CASSGRQGQTGELFF.